This T cell receptor (beta chain) originates from a study of cytomegalovirus exposure and HLA in healthy donors. The CDR3 is 14 residues long. The trim removed 7 bases at V and 7 bases at J, leaving 4 bases unmatched. Germline V gene data show CDR1 as LNHDA and CDR2 as SQIVND (reference sequence). Study-level results: Associated with cytomegalovirus, according to the listing, were approximately 160 TCR beta chains.

The PCR made use of 60 Vbeta and 13 Jbeta primers. Here immunoSEQ multiplex PCR was the method, and the copy in TCRdb shows in-frame clones only, minus some. This table holds around 54,000 clones, more than 65% found once. A note on this clone: The antigen remains undetermined.

The V call is TRBV19, the J call TRBJ1-6; 10 positions agree with TRBD1. This TCR was recovered from a young woman in good health and CMV-seronegative. Sequencing input: PBMCs. In DNA form, the CDR3 reads TGTGCCAGTAAGGACAGGGGGATGAATTCACCCCTCCACTTT. The encoded protein is CASKDRGMNSPLHF.